Each of the 30 T cell receptor beta chains below was sequenced from the same sample in a study of blood T cell repertoires in COVID-19. The repertoire was sequenced with immunoSEQ multiplex PCR; TCRdb's copy has only in-frame clones and lacks some. The data contain 200,000 to 250,000 clones, roughly nine tenths of them singletons. The material sequenced was peripheral blood. These receptors were taken from a man in his sixties with acute or convalescent COVID-19.

The J gene is TRBJ2-2, the V gene TRBV7-6; 10 positions match TRBD2. The germline CDR1 and CDR2 sequences are SGHVS and FNYEAQ. The V gene end was trimmed by 2 bases and the J gene end by 0 bases; junction bases not matched to a gene: 9. The CDR3 length is 19 residues. CDR3: CASSLTRLAGRSNTGELFF. CDR3 bases: TGTGCCAGCAGCTTAACGAGACTAGCGGGTCGTTCGAACACCGGGGAGCTGTTTTTT.

This chain connects TRBV28 to TRBJ1-6; the D is unclear. The V gene's germline CDR1 is MDHEN and CDR2 SYDVKM. The length of the CDR3 is 13 residues. Deletions cut 5 bases from V and 7 bases from J, with 9 bases between. CDR3 amino acids: CASSPQPNSPLHF. The CDR3 nucleotides are TGTGCCAGCAGTCCACAACCGAATTCACCCCTCCACTTT.

The CDR3 DNA follows: TGTGCCAGCAGTTTCACTTCCCGACTAGGCCCCAACGATGAGCAGTTCTTC. It is translated as CASSFTSRLGPNDEQFF. The chain employs TRBV27 and TRBJ2-1, with D possibly being TRBD2 (6 bases). Germline V gives CDR1 MNHEY, CDR2 SMNVEV (reference sequence). This CDR3 is built from 17 residues. V was shortened by 3 bases and J by 8 bases, with 23 bases between the two germline ends.

This clone has only one observation. The V gene is TRBV7-2, the J gene TRBJ2-3; 11 bases match TRBD1. CDR1 and CDR2 from the germline V gene are SGHTA and FQGNSA. Trimming removed 4 bases from V and 3 bases from J; junction bases left unmatched: 3. The CDR3 has 15 residues. Here the CDR3 DNA reads TGTGCCAGCAGCTCGGGACAGGGGGTAACAGATACGCAGTATTTT. Protein product: CASSSGQGVTDTQYF.

The rearrangement uses TRBV6-5 and TRBJ1-1, with TRBD1 matching over 9 bases. The germline gives CDR1 MNHEY, CDR2 SVGAGI. The CDR3 runs 14 residues. Unmatched junction bases numbered 3, after V lost 4 bases and J lost 3 bases. Here the CDR3 reads CASSFRDRDTEAFF. In DNA form, the CDR3 reads TGTGCCAGCAGTTTCCGGGACAGGGACACTGAAGCTTTCTTT.

V and J are TRBV5-1 and TRBJ1-2; 11 nucleotides match TRBD1. CDR3 length equals 14 residues. The germline V gene encodes CDR1 SGHRS and CDR2 YFSETQ. Trimming at V came to 4 bases and at J to 10 bases, leaving 9 bases not matched to a gene. CDR3 amino acids: CASSTQGQGGDYTF. The CDR3 DNA sequence: TGCGCCAGCAGCACCCAGGGACAGGGGGGCGACTACACCTTC.

J is TRBJ1-2 and V is TRBV3-1 (or the pseudogene TRBV3-2), with D possibly matching TRBD1 (5 bases). V was shortened by 1 base and J by 8 bases, with 20 bases between the two germline ends. Germline CDR1 and CDR2: LGHDT and YNNKEL (reference sequence). This CDR3 is built from 16 residues. CDR3 nucleotide sequence: TGTGCCAGCAGCCAAGTAGTAGGACCAAAGGGGTCCGGCTACACCTTC. As protein: CASSQVVGPKGSGYTF.

The chain joins TRBV7-8 to TRBJ1-1; D is unresolved. The CDR3 totals 18 residues. The germline V and J ends were trimmed by 1 base and 5 bases, with 23 bases remaining between them. In germline, CDR1 is SGHVS, CDR2 FQNEAQ. This CDR3 reads CASSLDRPPALKETEAFF. CDR3 DNA: TGTGCCAGCAGCTTAGATCGTCCCCCGGCCCTCAAGGAGACTGAAGCTTTCTTT.

The V and J genes are TRBV29-1 and TRBJ1-2; 7 bases map to TRBD1. CDR1 is SQVTM, CDR2 ANQGSEA, per germline. The ends lost 5 bases at V and 0 bases at J; junction bases unmatched: 9. This CDR3 has 15 residues. CDR3 nucleotide sequence: TGCAGCGTTCCCCGGGACAGCCTAACTAACTATGGCTACACCTTC. This codes for CSVPRDSLTNYGYTF.

This chain links TRBV30 with TRBJ1-2, with D hard to call. The CDR3 runs to 13 residues. V was clipped by 1 base and J by 5 bases, with 11 bases between them. CDR1 GTSNPN and CDR2 SVGIG come from the germline V gene (reference sequence). The CDR3 spells CAWSGQFLYGYTF. The CDR3, as DNA: TGTGCCTGGAGTGGGCAGTTTTTATATGGCTACACCTTC.

This chain uses TRBV5-4 with TRBJ2-7; D is ambiguous. The length of the CDR3 is 13 residues. Germline values: CDR1 SGHNT, CDR2 YYREEE (reference sequence). Trimming stripped 0 bases from V and 6 bases from J, with 10 bases between. CDR3: CASSLVTGSEQYF. CDR3 nucleotides: TGTGCCAGCAGCTTGGTGACTGGTTCCGAGCAGTACTTC.

This clone is a singleton in its sample. V and J are TRBV29-1 and TRBJ1-1; D is perhaps TRBD1 (6 bases). Germline loops: CDR1 SQVTM, CDR2 ANQGSEA. V lost 4 bases and J 0 bases, leaving 27 bases between the germline ends. This CDR3 has 19 residues. This chain's CDR3 is CSVALFGATGGHMNTEAFF. The CDR3 nucleotides read TGCAGCGTTGCTTTGTTTGGCGCGACAGGCGGGCACATGAACACTGAAGCTTTCTTT.

The CDR3 reads CASSPRTSGSTYNEQFF. The DNA of the CDR3 is TGCGCCAGCAGCCCACGGACTAGCGGGAGTACCTACAATGAGCAGTTCTTC. This chain connects TRBV4-3 to TRBJ2-1; 13 positions agree with TRBD2. The ends lost 4 bases at V and 2 bases at J; junction bases unmatched: 5. This CDR3 region has 17 residues. Germline V CDR1 and CDR2: LGHNA, YSLEER.

The V gene is TRBV19, the J gene TRBJ1-1; D call uncertain. V lost 6 bases and J lost 3, with 11 bases in between. This CDR3 contains 13 residues. Germline CDR1 is LNHDA and CDR2 is SQIVND (reference sequence). CDR3 region: CASRQRRDTEAFF. CDR3 DNA: TGTGCCAGTAGACAAAGGAGGGACACTGAAGCTTTCTTT.

This rearrangement joins TRBV28 to TRBJ1-4; D might be TRBD1 (5 bases). CDR1 and CDR2 from the germline V gene are MDHEN and SYDVKM. The CDR3 spans 17 residues. Deletions cut 2 bases from V and 4 bases from J, with 17 bases between. The CDR3 coding sequence is TGTGCCAGCAGTTTAACGGGAGGGGACCAGGGTAATGAAAAACTGTTTTTT. Protein product: CASSLTGGDQGNEKLFF.

The V call is TRBV9, the J call TRBJ1-2; 10 bases map to TRBD1. The CDR3 has 14 residues. Germline trimming cut 4 bases from V and 6 bases from J; bases unmatched to any gene: 6. CDR1 SGDLS and CDR2 YYNGEE come from the germline V gene. The CDR3 region is CASSPRTGGHGYTF. The DNA for the CDR3 is TGTGCCAGCAGCCCCCGGACAGGGGGTCATGGCTACACCTTC.

This clone was seen only a few times. The chain recombines TRBV18 with TRBJ2-7, with 8 bases that match TRBD1. After removal of 3 bases from V and 5 bases from J, the junction contained 3 bases not matched to a gene. This CDR3 has 13 amino acids. Germline CDR1 and CDR2: KGHSH and LQKENI. CDR3 nucleotides: TGTGCCAGCTCACCGACGACAGGGGACGAGCAGTACTTC. Translated, it gives CASSPTTGDEQYF. Full variable domain (missing parts from reference TRBV18 and TRBJ2-7): NAGVMQNPRHLVRRRGQEARLRCSPMKGHSHVYWYRQLPEEGLKFMVYLQKENIIDESGMPKERFSAEFPKEGPSILRIQQVVRGDSAAYFCASSPTTGDEQYFGPGTRLTVT.

The chain has TRBV3-1 (or the pseudogene TRBV3-2) and TRBJ2-3; 7 bases agree with TRBD1. Trimming cost V 4 bases and J 5 bases; bases outside gene matches: 15. The CDR3 totals 17 residues. Germline V gene data show CDR1 as LGHDT and CDR2 as YNNKEL (reference sequence). DNA of the CDR3: TGTGCCAGCAGCCCGTTCTTCCCACAGGGGTCGGGAGATACGCAGTATTTT. This encodes CASSPFFPQGSGDTQYF.

This chain links TRBV6-5 with TRBJ1-5; tentative D call: TRBD1 (5 bases). The CDR3 totals 13 residues. V lost 7 bases and J 1 base, leaving 8 bases between the germline ends. Germline CDR1 is MNHEY and CDR2 is SVGAGI. The CDR3 here is CASTGRSNQPQHF. In nucleotides, the CDR3 is TGTGCCAGCACAGGGCGAAGCAATCAGCCCCAGCATTTT.

This chain links TRBV24-1 with TRBJ1-5; 7 bases are shared with TRBD1. From germline, CDR1 is KGHDR and CDR2 SFDVKD. The length of the CDR3 is 13 residues. V dropped 7 bases and J dropped 11; count of bases not matched to a gene: 10. CDR3 DNA sequence: TGTGCCACCAGCCGACAGGGAGTAGGCGCCCAGCATTTT. It is translated as CATSRQGVGAQHF.

The chain has TRBV18 and TRBJ1-3; possible D gene TRBD1, 6 bases. This CDR3 spans 16 amino acids. Trimming cost V 3 bases and J 3 bases, with 15 bases left between them. Germline V lookup: CDR1 KGHSH, CDR2 LQKENI. The DNA for the CDR3 is TGTGCCAGCTCACCCCCGGGGGGGCCGAGTGGAAACACCATATATTTT. This sequence encodes CASSPPGGPSGNTIYF.

In this sample, this clone turned up once. The rearrangement joins TRBV3-1 (or the pseudogene TRBV3-2) to TRBJ2-7; D gene uncertain. V lost 4 bases to trimming and J lost 0 bases, with 13 bases between them. The CDR3 length is 15 residues. The germline V gene encodes CDR1 LGHDT and CDR2 YNNKEL (reference sequence). The CDR3 DNA sequence: TGTGCCAGCAGCCCCTCGGAGCTAAGCTCCTACGAGCAGTACTTC. Protein product: CASSPSELSSYEQYF.

The J gene is TRBJ2-1, the V gene TRBV5-1; 9 bases map to TRBD1. Per the germline V gene, CDR1 is SGHRS and CDR2 is YFSETQ. The ends lost 4 bases at V and 3 bases at J; junction bases unmatched: 5. This CDR3 comprises 15 residues. The CDR3 spells CASSTGQGSYNEQFF. CDR3 sequence (DNA): TGCGCCAGCAGCACGGGACAGGGAAGCTACAATGAGCAGTTCTTC.

This clone is a singleton in its sample. The V and J genes are TRBV9 and TRBJ1-3, with TRBD1 as a possible D gene (5 bases). Looked up from germline, CDR1 is SGDLS and CDR2 is YYNGEE. Trimming cost V 0 bases and J 0 bases, with 10 bases left between them. This CDR3 is 16 amino acids long. CDR3 nucleotide sequence: TGTGCCAGCAGCGTAGGCCAGGGTGTCTCTGGAAACACCATATATTTT. Translated: CASSVGQGVSGNTIYF. The full variable domain, completed using reference TRBV9 and TRBJ1-3, is DSGVTQTPKHLITATGQRVTLRCSPRSGDLSVYWYQQSLDQGLQFLIQYYNGEERAKGNILERFSAQQFPDLHSELNLSSLELGDSALYFCASSVGQGVSGNTIYFGEGSWLTVV.

The J gene is TRBJ2-3, the V gene TRBV5-1; 7 bases agree with TRBD1. V was pared by 4 bases and J by 4 bases, with 6 bases of the junction left unmatched. The germline gives CDR1 SGHRS, CDR2 YFSETQ. This CDR3 spans 14 amino acids. The chain's CDR3 is CASSVDRAADTQYF. CDR3 bases: TGCGCCAGCAGCGTTGACAGGGCCGCAGATACGCAGTATTTT.

The rearrangement links TRBV29-1 to TRBJ1-2; D unclear. CDR1 and CDR2 from the germline V gene are SQVTM and ANQGSEA. Trimming left V 7 bases short and J 3 bases short, with 15 bases between. CDR3 length equals 13 residues. CDR3 amino acids: CSGRRVGHYGYTF. For the CDR3, the DNA is TGCAGCGGCCGGCGGGTAGGGCACTATGGCTACACCTTC.

The V call is TRBV7-3, the J call TRBJ1-1, with 8 bases fitting TRBD1. V lost 5 bases, J lost 4 bases, and 9 bases stayed unmatched. From germline, CDR1 is SGHTA and CDR2 FQGTGA. CDR3 size: 15 residues. The CDR3 DNA reads as TGTGCCAGCAGCCCAGGGACAGGTCGACCCACTGAAGCTTTCTTT. It codes for CASSPGTGRPTEAFF.

This chain connects TRBV28 to TRBJ1-2; D is possibly TRBD1 (5 bases). CDR1 and CDR2 from the germline V gene are MDHEN and SYDVKM. The CDR3 loop spans 14 amino acids. Trimming shortened V by 3 bases and J by 7 bases, and 15 bases separated the two germline ends. The CDR3 DNA follows: TGTGCCAGCAGTTTGACCGTTCGGGGGTCTGGCTACACCTTC. It yields the protein CASSLTVRGSGYTF.

The chain employs TRBV6-1 and TRBJ2-7, with TRBD2 identical over 7 bases. The CDR3 totals 15 residues. The trim removed 2 bases at V and 5 bases at J, leaving 9 bases unmatched. The germline gives CDR1 MNHNS, CDR2 SASEGT. The CDR3 sequence is CASSETPSGPHEQYF. The CDR3 DNA reads TGTGCCAGCAGTGAAACGCCTAGCGGACCCCACGAGCAGTACTTC.

This clone was seen only a few times. The chain employs TRBV2 and TRBJ2-3, with TRBD2 identical over 9 bases. J was trimmed by 6 bases and V by 7 bases; bases with no gene match: 5. CDR1 and CDR2 from the germline V gene are SNHLY and FYNNEI. The CDR3 has 13 amino acids. CDR3 sequence (DNA): TGTGCCAGCATAGCGGGGGTTGGGGATACGCAGTATTTT. Protein product: CASIAGVGDTQYF.